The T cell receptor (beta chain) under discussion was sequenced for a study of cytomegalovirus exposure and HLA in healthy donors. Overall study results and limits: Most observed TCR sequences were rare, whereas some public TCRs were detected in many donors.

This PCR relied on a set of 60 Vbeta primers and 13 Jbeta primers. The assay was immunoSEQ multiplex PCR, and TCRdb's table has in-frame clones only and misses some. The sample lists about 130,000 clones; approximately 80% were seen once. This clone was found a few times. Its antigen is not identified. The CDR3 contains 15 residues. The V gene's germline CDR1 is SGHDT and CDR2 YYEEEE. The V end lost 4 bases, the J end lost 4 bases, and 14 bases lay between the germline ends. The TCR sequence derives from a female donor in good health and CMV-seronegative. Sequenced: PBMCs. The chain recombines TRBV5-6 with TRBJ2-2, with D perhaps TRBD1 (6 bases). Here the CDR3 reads CASSPTGVSTGELFF. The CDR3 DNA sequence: TGTGCCAGCAGCCCGACAGGTGTAAGCACCGGGGAGCTGTTTTTT.